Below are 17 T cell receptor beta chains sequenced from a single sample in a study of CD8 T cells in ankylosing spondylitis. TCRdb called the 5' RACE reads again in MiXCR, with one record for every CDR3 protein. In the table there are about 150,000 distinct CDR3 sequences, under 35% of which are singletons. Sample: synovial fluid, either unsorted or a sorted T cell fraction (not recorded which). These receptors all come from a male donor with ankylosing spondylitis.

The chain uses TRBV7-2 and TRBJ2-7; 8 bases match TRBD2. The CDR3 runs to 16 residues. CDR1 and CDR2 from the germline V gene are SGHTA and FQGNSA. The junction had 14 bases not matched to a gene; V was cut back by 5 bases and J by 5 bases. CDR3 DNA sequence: TGTGCCAGCAGCCCCGGGACTAGGAGGAGGCGGAACGAGCAGTACTTC. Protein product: CASSPGTRRRRNEQYF.

The CDR3 protein is CASSIFDRMNYGYTF. The DNA of the CDR3 is TGTGCCAGTAGTATCTTCGACAGGATGAACTATGGCTACACCTTC. This sequence joins TRBV19 and TRBJ1-2, with a tentative D call TRBD1 (6 bases). The V end lost 3 bases, the J end lost 2 bases, and 13 bases lay between the germline ends. Germline V gene data show CDR1 as LNHDA and CDR2 as SQIVND (reference sequence). The CDR3 has 15 residues.

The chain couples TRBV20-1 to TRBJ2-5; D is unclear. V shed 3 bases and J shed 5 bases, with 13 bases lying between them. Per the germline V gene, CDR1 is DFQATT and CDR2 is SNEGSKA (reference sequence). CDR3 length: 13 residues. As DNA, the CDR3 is TGCAGTGCTAGTTGGCCCCCGGCGGAGACCCAGTACTTC. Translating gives CSASWPPAETQYF.

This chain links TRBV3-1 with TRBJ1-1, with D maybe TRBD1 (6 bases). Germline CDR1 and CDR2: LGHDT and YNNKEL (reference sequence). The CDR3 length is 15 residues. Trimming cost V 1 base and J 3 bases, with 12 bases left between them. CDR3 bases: TGTGCCAGCAGCCAAGGTTCGGGGGGCGACACTGAAGCTTTCTTT. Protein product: CASSQGSGGDTEAFF.

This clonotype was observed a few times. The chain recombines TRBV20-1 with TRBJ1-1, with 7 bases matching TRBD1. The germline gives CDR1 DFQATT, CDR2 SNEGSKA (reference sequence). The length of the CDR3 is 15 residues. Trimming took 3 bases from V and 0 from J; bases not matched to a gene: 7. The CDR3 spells CSASTRQGMNTEAFF. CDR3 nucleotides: TGCAGTGCTAGCACCCGACAGGGAATGAACACTGAAGCTTTCTTT.

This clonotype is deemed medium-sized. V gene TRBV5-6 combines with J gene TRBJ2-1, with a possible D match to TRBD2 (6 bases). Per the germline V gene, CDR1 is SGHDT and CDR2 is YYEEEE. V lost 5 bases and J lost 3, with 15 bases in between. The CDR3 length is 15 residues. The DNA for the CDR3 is TGTGCCAGCAGTTACGGGACTGCCCTCTACAATGAGCAGTTCTTC. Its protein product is CASSYGTALYNEQFF.

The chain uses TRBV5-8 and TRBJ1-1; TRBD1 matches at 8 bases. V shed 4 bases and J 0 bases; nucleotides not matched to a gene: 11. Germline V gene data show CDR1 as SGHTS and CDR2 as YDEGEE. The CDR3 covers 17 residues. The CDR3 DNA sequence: TGTGCCAGCAGCCCGGACAGGGTTCTTGGCATGAACACTGAAGCTTTCTTT. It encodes CASSPDRVLGMNTEAFF.

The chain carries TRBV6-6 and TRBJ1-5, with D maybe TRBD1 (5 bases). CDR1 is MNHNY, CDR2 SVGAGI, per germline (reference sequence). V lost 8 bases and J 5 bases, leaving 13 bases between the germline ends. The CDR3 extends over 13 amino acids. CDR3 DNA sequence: TGTGCCAGCGAAGCAGGGTTTCATCAGCCCCAGCATTTT. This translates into CASEAGFHQPQHF.

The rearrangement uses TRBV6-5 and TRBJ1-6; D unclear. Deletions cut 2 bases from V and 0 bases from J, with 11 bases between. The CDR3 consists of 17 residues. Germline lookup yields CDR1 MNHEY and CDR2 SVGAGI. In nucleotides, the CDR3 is TGTGCCAGCAGTTACCGGAGATCCAGCTCCTATAATTCACCCCTCCACTTT. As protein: CASSYRRSSSYNSPLHF.

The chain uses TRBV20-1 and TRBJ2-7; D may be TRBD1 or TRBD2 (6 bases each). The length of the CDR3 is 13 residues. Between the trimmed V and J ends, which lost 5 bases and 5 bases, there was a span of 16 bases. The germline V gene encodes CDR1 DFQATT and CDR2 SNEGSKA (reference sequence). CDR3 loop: CSAGGPGADEQYF. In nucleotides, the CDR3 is TGCAGTGCTGGGGGGCCAGGGGCAGACGAGCAGTACTTC.

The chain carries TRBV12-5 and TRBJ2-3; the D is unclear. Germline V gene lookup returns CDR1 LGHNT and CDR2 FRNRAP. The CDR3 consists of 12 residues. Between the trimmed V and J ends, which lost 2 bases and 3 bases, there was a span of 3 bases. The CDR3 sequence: CASGLITDTQYF. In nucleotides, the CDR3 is TGTGCTAGTGGTTTGATAACAGATACGCAGTATTTT. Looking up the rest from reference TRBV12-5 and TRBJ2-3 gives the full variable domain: DARVTQTPRHKVTEMGQEVTMRCQPILGHNTVFWYRQTMMQGLELLAYFRNRAPLDDSGMPKDRFSAEMPDATLATLKIQPSEPRDSAVYFCASGLITDTQYFGPGTRLTVL.

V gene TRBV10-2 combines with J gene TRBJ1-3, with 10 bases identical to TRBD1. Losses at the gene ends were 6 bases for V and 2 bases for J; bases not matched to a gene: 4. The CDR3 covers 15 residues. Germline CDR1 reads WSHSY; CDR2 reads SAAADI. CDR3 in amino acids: CASRGQGTAGNTIYF. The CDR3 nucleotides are TGCGCCAGCAGGGGACAGGGGACCGCTGGAAACACCATATATTTT.

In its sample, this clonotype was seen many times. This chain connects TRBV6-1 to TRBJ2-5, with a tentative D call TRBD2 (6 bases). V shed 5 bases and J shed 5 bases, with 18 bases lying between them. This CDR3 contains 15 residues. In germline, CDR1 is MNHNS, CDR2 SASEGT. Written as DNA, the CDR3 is TGTGCCAGCAGTAAAATAGCGGCCCCCCGGGAGACCCAGTACTTC. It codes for CASSKIAAPRETQYF.

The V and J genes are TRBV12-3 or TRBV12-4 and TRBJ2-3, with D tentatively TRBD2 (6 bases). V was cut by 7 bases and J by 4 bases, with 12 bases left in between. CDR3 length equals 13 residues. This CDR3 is CASKGGDSDTQYF. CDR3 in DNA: TGTGCCAGCAAGGGCGGGGACTCAGATACGCAGTATTTT.

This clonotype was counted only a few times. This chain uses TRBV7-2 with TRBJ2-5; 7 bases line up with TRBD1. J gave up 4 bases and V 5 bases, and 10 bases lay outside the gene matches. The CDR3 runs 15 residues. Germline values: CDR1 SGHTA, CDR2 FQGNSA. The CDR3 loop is CASSIQGMVGETQYF. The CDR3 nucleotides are TGTGCCAGCAGCATACAGGGGATGGTTGGAGAGACCCAGTACTTC.

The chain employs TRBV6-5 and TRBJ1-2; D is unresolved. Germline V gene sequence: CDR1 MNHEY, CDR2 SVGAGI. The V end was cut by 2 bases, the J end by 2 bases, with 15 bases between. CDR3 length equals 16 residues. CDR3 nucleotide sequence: TGTGCCAGCAGTTACGTTTTGGTCAACCCCAACTATGGCTACACCTTC. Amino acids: CASSYVLVNPNYGYTF.

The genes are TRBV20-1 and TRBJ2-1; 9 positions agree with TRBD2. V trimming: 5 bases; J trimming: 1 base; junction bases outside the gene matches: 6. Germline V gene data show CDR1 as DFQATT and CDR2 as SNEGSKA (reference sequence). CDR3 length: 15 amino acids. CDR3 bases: TGCAGTGCTCAAGGGCTAGCGGGATCCTACAATGAGCAGTTCTTC. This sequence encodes CSAQGLAGSYNEQFF.